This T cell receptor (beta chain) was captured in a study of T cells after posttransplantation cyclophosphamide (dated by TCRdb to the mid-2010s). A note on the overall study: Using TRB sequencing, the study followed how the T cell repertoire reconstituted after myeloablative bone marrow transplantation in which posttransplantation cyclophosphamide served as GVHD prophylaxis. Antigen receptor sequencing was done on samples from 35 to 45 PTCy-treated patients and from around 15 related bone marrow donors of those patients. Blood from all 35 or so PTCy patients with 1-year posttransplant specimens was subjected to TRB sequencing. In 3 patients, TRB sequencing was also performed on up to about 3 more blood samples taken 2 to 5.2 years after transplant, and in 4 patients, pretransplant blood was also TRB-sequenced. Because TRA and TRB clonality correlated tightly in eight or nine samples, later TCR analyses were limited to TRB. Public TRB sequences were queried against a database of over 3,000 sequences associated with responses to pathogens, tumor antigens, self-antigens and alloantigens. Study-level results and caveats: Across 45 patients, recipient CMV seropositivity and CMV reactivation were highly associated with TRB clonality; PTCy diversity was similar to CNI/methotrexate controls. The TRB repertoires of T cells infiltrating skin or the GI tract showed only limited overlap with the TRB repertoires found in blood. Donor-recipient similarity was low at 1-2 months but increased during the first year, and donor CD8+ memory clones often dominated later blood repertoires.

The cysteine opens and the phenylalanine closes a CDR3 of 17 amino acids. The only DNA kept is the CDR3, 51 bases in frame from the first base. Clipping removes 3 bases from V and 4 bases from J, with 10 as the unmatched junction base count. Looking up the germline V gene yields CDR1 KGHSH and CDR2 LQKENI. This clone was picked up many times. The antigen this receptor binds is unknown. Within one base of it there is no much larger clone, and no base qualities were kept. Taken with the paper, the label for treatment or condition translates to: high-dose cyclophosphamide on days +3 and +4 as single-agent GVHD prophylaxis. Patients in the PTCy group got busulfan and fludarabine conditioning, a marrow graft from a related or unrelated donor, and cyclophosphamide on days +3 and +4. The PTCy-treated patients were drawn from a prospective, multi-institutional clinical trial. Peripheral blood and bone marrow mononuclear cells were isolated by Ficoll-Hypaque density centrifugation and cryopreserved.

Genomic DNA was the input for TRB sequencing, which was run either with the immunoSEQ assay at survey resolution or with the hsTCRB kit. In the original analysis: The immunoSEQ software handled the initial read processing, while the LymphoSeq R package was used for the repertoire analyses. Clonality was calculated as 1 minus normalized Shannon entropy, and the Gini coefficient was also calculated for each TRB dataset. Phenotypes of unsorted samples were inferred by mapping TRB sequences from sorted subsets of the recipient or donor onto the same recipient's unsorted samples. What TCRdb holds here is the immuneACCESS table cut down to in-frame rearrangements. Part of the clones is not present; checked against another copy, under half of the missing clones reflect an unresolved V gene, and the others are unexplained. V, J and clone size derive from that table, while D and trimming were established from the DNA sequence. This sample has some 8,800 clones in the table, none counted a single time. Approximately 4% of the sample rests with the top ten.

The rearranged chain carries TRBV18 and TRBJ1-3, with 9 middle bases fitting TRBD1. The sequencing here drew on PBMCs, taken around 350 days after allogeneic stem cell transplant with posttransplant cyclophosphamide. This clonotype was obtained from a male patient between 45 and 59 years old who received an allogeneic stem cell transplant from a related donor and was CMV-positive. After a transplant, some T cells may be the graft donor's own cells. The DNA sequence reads TGTGCCAGCTCACCGGGACAGGGTGGTTCGTTCGGAAACACCATATATTTT. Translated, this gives CASSPGQGGSFGNTIYF.